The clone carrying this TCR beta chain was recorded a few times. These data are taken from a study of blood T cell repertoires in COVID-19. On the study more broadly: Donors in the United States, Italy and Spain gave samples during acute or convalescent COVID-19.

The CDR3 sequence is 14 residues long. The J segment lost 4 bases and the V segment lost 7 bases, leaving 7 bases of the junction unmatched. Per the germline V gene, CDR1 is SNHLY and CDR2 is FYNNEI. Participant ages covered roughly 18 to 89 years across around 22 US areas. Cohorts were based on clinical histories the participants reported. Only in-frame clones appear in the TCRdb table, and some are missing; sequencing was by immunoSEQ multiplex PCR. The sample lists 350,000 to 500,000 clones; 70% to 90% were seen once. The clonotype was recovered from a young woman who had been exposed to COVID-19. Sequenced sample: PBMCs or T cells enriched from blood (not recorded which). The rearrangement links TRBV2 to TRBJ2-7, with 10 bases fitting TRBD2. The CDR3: CASTASGGRYEQYF. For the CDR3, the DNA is TGTGCCAGCACCGCTAGCGGGGGTCGATACGAGCAGTACTTC.